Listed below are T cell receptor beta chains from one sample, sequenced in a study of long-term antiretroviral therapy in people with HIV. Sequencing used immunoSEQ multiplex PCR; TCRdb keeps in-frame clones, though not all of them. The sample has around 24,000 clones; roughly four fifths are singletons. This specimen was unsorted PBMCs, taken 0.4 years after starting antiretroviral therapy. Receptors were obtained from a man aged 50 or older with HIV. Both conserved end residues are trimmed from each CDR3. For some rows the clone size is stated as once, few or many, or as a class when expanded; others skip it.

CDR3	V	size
ASSFRASGYT	TRBV7-9	-
ASSALGVGEKLF	TRBV9	-
ASSGGASYNEQF	TRBV9	-
ASSTRDSSLDTQY	TRBV4-2	-
ASSPPTGQGTYEQY	TRBV18	-
ASSASASSYEQY	TRBV6-4	-
ASSFRDTQY	TRBV7-2	-
ASSEGGSGSQPQH	TRBV6-1	-
ASRVRQGRTDTQY	TRBV19	-
ASSRTVNTGELF	TRBV18	-
ASSLAQLVNTGELF	TRBV7-2	-
ASLEGDSTEAF	TRBV4-1	-
ASSPQPGGMNTEAF	TRBV4-1	-
ATSTGELTVHRNYGYT	TRBV28	-
ATYEGGALDEQF	TRBV2	-
ASSPRTGAYEQY	TRBV11-2	few
ASDRGPLSESQH	TRBV19	-
ASSSRPSDTQY	TRBV7-2	-
ASSRGQGDYGYT	TRBV7-3	-
ASSMGLNNSPLH	TRBV6-5	-
ASSLGQGKIEAF	TRBV18	once
ASSQGGPSYNEQF	TRBV4-2	-
ASSLAPSNTEAF	TRBV11-2	-
AWSVQGYSNQPQH	TRBV30	-
ASSDYLTQY	TRBV25-1	-
ATQDNTEAF	TRBV15	-
ASSPQNQRLNTEAF	TRBV4-1	-
ASSESFLAGGYHGF	TRBV2	-
ASSQEIGRGVRDTQY	TRBV4-1	-
ASSPTGGWVSEQF	TRBV28	-
ASSPEPGRANEQF	TRBV5-4	-
ATSRARQGGYEQY	TRBV15	-
ASSHPPPGNTIY	TRBV25-1	-
ASSPALAAYEQY	TRBV11-2	-
ATSRTGAANQPQH	TRBV15	-
ASSTRTGGYEQY	TRBV4-1	-
ASSRLNSNQPQH	TRBV2	once
ASSERTGGYGSSGANVLT	TRBV6-1	-
ASSTTSDSSGANVLT	TRBV19	-
ASRAGKNIQY	TRBV28	once
ASSSGVGLGYEAF	TRBV7-3	-
ASSQDLGTRTNEKLF	TRBV14	-
ASRGQTSSYNEQF	TRBV10-2	-
ASSESRGQTGELF	TRBV10-1	few
ASSGSGGKNIQY	TRBV5-1	-
ASSLTGYYEQY	TRBV5-8	few
ASSQGADQETQY	TRBV6-5	-
ASSSSRRQAF	TRBV7-9	-
SVALLRGEQF	TRBV29-1	-
SVIITGGGREAF	TRBV29-1	-
AWRARWFPDTQY	TRBV30	-
ASSHGTPSGAPEAF	TRBV7-8	-
ASSLTSGGELF	TRBV16	once
ASSQLQGYGYT	TRBV7-9	few
ASSDDRSGNIQY	TRBV6-6	-
ASSPTADQPQH	TRBV5-5	-
ASSQDRGAPLH	TRBV4-3	-
ASSPYLGQLEASYEQY	TRBV11-3	-
ASSVGRRSSTDTQY	TRBV9	-
ASSTSGTYSPLH	TRBV19	once